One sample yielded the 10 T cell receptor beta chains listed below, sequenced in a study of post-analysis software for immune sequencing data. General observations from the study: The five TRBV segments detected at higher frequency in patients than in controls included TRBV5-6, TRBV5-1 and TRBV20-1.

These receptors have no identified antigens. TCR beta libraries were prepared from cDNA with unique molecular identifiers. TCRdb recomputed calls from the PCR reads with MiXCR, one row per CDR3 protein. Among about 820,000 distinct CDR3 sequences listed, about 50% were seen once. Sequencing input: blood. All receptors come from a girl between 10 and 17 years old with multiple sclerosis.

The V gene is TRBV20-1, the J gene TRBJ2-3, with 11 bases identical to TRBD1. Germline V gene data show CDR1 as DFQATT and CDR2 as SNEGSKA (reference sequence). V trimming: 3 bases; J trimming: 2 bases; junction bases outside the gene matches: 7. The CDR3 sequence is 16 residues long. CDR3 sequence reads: CSARRPGQGVTDTQYF. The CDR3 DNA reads TGCAGTGCTAGGCGCCCGGGACAGGGGGTCACAGATACGCAGTATTTT.

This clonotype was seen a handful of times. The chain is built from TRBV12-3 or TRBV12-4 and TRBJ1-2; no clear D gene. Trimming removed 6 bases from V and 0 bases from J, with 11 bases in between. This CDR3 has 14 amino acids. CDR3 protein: CASRPLITNYGYTF. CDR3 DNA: TGTGCCAGCAGGCCGCTCATTACTAACTATGGCTACACCTTC.

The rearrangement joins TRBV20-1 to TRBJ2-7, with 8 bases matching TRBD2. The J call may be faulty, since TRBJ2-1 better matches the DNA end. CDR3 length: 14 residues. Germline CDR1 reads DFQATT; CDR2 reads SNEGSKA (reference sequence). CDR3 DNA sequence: TGCAGTGCTAGAGCTCTAGCGGGTACCGATGAGCAGTTCTTC. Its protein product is CSARALAGTDEQFF.

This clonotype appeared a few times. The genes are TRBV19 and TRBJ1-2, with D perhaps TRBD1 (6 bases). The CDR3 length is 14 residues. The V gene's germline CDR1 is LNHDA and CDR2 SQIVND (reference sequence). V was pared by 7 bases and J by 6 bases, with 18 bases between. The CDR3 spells CASTPFTGKDGYTF. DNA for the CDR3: TGTGCCAGTACCCCCTTCACAGGGAAGGATGGCTACACCTTC. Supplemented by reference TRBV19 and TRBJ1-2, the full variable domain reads DGGITQSPKYLFRKEGQNVTLSCEQNLNHDAMYWYRQDPGQGLRLIYYSQIVNDFQKGDIAEGYSVSREKKESFPLTVTSAQKNPTAFYLCASTPFTGKDGYTFGSGTRLTVV.

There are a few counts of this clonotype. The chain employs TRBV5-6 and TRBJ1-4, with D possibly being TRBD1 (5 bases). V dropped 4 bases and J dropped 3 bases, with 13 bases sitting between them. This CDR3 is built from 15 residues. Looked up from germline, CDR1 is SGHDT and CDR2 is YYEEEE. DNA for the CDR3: TGTGCCAGCAGCCCAGGCGGGGGATCTAATGAAAAACTGTTTTTT. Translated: CASSPGGGSNEKLFF.

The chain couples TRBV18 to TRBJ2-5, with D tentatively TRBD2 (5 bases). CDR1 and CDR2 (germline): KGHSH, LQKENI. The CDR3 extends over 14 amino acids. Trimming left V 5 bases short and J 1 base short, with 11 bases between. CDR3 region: CASSGGLSQETQYF. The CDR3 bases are TGTGCCAGCTCAGGAGGACTGAGCCAAGAGACCCAGTACTTC.

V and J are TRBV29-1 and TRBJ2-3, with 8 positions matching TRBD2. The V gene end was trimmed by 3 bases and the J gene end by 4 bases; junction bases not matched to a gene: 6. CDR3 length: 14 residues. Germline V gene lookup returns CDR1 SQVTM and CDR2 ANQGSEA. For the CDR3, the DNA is TGCAGCGTTGATATCGGGAGGGCCCCAGATACGCAGTATTTT. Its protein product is CSVDIGRAPDTQYF.

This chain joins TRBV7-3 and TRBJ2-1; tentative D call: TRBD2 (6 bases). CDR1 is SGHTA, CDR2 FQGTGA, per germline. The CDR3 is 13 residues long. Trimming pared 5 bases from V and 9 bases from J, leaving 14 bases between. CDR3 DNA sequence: TGTGCCAGCAGCCCGAGACTAGTTAGTGAGCAGTTCTTC. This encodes CASSPRLVSEQFF.

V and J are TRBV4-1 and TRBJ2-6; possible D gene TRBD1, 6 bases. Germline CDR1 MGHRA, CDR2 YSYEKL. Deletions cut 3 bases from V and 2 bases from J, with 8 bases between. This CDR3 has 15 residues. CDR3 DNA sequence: TGCGCCAGCAGCCATTGGGGGCCTGGGGCCAACGTCCTGACTTTC. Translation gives CASSHWGPGANVLTF.

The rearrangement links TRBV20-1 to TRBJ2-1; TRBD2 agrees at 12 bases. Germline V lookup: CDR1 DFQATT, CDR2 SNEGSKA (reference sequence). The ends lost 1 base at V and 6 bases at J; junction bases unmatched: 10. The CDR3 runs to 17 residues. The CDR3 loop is CSARVIASGRAGNEQFF. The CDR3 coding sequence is TGCAGTGCTAGAGTCATTGCTAGCGGGAGGGCGGGCAATGAGCAGTTCTTC.